This T cell receptor (beta chain) was recovered during a study of shared clonotypes between healthy human individuals. Study at large: The study used three CD4 naive, three CD4 memory, two CD8 naive and one CD8 memory plate per donor. Study results and caveats: Naive subsets generally had larger estimated richness than memory subsets. A small donor pool kept down the genetic and exposure-history diversity that was represented.

About this clone itself: Its antigen remains unknown.

Cells designated naive CD8 were CD45RO-negative and were positively selected for CCR7, with terminally differentiated effector memory CD45RA+ cells excluded. Approximately 220 ng DNA, 30,000 or so T cell genomes, went into each sorted-subset replicate PCR. Using immunoSEQ multiplex PCR, the repertoire was profiled, and TCRdb retains in-frame clones only, with some absent. The repertoire holds roughly 2 million clones, approximately 94% seen once, with about 1.1% in the top ten. The TCR comes from a young man in good health. Source material: naive CD8+ T cells sorted from blood.

Here the CDR3 reads CASSQHLNEQFF. The DNA for the CDR3 is TGTGCCAGCAGCCAACATTTAAATGAGCAGTTCTTC. The chain recombines TRBV16 with TRBJ2-1; unclear D gene. Germline V lookup: CDR1 KGHSY, CDR2 FQNENV. V shed 2 bases and J shed 7 bases, with 6 bases lying between them. The CDR3 contains 12 residues.